These 28 T cell receptor beta chains were sequenced from one sample in a study of blood T cell repertoires in COVID-19. Profiling relied on immunoSEQ multiplex PCR, and the TCRdb table lists in-frame clones only, not all of them. The sample includes approximately 93,000 clones, more than 80% of them seen just once. The sample consisted of peripheral blood. Receptors were obtained from a man in his forties or fifties with active or convalescent COVID-19.

V usage is TRBV6-5 and J usage is TRBJ1-6, with 7 positions matching TRBD1. CDR1 and CDR2 (germline): MNHEY, SVGAGI. This CDR3 comprises 16 residues. V lost 2 bases, J lost 7 bases, and 8 bases stayed unmatched. The CDR3 DNA reads as TGTGCCAGCAGTTACGGTGCAGGGGGTAAGAATTCACCCCTCCACTTT. Its translation: CASSYGAGGKNSPLHF.

The V gene is TRBV6-5, the J gene TRBJ1-5; a weak D match, TRBD1 (6 bases). The CDR3 has 14 amino acids. Germline assignment: CDR1 MNHEY and CDR2 SVGAGI. Trimming stripped 5 bases from V and 4 bases from J, with 12 bases between. The CDR3 coding sequence is TGTGCCAGCAGTCCCAGGGGTAGGAATCAGCCCCAGCATTTT. Translation: CASSPRGRNQPQHF.

This clone was observed a few times. The chain combines TRBV10-3 with TRBJ2-7, with D maybe TRBD2 (5 bases). Germline CDR1 ENHRY, CDR2 SYGVKD. V was clipped by 3 bases and J by 6 bases, with 15 bases between them. The CDR3 totals 14 residues. Here the CDR3 reads CAISERAGVSEQYF. CDR3 DNA sequence: TGTGCCATCAGTGAACGGGCCGGGGTAAGCGAGCAGTACTTC.

The chain uses TRBV3-1 (or the pseudogene TRBV3-2) and TRBJ2-5; 8 positions match TRBD2. This CDR3 has 14 residues. Trimming at V came to 6 bases and at J to 5 bases, leaving 8 bases not matched to a gene. Germline V lookup: CDR1 LGHDT, CDR2 YNNKEL (reference sequence). CDR3 sequence (DNA): TGTGCCAGCAGTCTATCGGAGCGGGGGGAGACCCAGTACTTC. Translated, it gives CASSLSERGETQYF.

The rearrangement joins TRBV19 to TRBJ1-6; TRBD1 matches 9 bases. CDR3 length: 16 residues. V was pared by 8 bases and J by 9 bases, with 14 bases of the junction left unmatched. Germline lookup yields CDR1 LNHDA and CDR2 SQIVND (reference sequence). CDR3 nucleotide sequence: TGTGCCAGTGGGGGACAGGGTTCGTTTTTGAGTTCACCCCTCCACTTT. It codes for CASGGQGSFLSSPLHF.

This clone has just one count. The V call is TRBV5-1, the J call TRBJ1-1, with 10 nucleotides matching TRBD1. Germline CDR1 reads SGHRS; CDR2 reads YFSETQ. Losses at the gene ends were 0 bases for V and 1 base for J; bases not matched to a gene: 0. This CDR3 is 15 amino acids long. The DNA for the CDR3 is TGCGCCAGCAGCTTGGGGACAGGGGGGAACACTGAAGCTTTCTTT. Translating it yields CASSLGTGGNTEAFF.

This clone was seen a single time. The gene calls are TRBV6-5 and TRBJ1-2, with D possibly being TRBD1 (6 bases). The CDR3 sequence is 13 residues long. V lost 6 bases and J lost 8, with 16 bases in between. The V gene's germline CDR1 is MNHEY and CDR2 SVGAGI. This chain's CDR3 is CASSPAGERGYTF. CDR3 sequence (DNA): TGTGCCAGCAGCCCGGCAGGGGAGAGAGGCTACACCTTC.

This CDR3 reads CATSRVGGYQPQHF. In DNA, the CDR3 is TGTGCCACCAGCAGAGTTGGTGGCTATCAGCCCCAGCATTTT. This chain connects TRBV15 to TRBJ1-5; D remains ambiguous. Germline assignment: CDR1 LNHNV and CDR2 YYDKDF (reference sequence). V dropped 1 base and J dropped 5 bases, with 9 bases sitting between them. CDR3 length equals 14 residues.

The V and J genes are TRBV24-1 and TRBJ2-5; perhaps TRBD2 as D (5 bases). From germline, CDR1 is KGHDR and CDR2 SFDVKD. V lost 5 bases, J lost 4 bases, and 19 bases lay in between. The CDR3 contains 16 residues. CDR3 amino acids: CATSGRGAAGAETQYF. CDR3 DNA: TGTGCCACCAGTGGACGGGGTGCGGCCGGCGCAGAGACCCAGTACTTC.

This clone was seen once. The rearrangement joins TRBV7-2 to TRBJ2-1, with unresolved D. The CDR3 has 13 residues. Germline loops: CDR1 SGHTA, CDR2 FQGNSA. The V gene lost 3 bases and the J gene lost 8 bases, with 11 bases spanning the gap. This CDR3 reads CASSFRPGDEQFF. The CDR3 DNA reads as TGTGCCAGCAGCTTTAGGCCAGGTGATGAGCAGTTCTTC.

The J gene is TRBJ2-7, the V gene TRBV5-6; TRBD2 might be the D (6 bases). V was clipped by 3 bases and J by 2 bases, with 12 bases between them. The CDR3 has 14 residues. Germline lookup yields CDR1 SGHDT and CDR2 YYEEEE. The CDR3 nucleotides read TGTGCCAGCAGCTCCCAGGAGGGTACCTACGAGCAGTACTTC. Its translation is CASSSQEGTYEQYF. Full variable domain (outside the CDR3, taken from reference TRBV5-6 and TRBJ2-7): DAGVTQSPTHLIKTRGQQVTLRCSPKSGHDTVSWYQQALGQGPQFIFQYYEEEERQRGNFPDRFSGHQFPNYSSELNVNALLLGDSALYLCASSSQEGTYEQYFGPGTRLTVT.

The rearrangement joins TRBV7-2 to TRBJ1-5; 9 bases agree with TRBD1. The CDR3 spans 15 residues. CDR1 SGHTA and CDR2 FQGNSA come from the germline V gene. V was pared by 5 bases and J by 1 base, with 3 bases of the junction left unmatched. The chain's CDR3 is CASSEDRGSNQPQHF. DNA for the CDR3: TGTGCCAGCAGCGAGGACAGGGGAAGCAATCAGCCCCAGCATTTT.

This chain uses TRBV27 with TRBJ2-4; D is perhaps TRBD1 (6 bases). The CDR3 extends over 15 amino acids. The V end was cut by 2 bases, the J end by 7 bases, with 15 bases between. Germline V gene sequence: CDR1 MNHEY, CDR2 SMNVEV (reference sequence). The CDR3 region has the DNA TGTGCCAGCAGTTTAGACGGCAGGGACACGAACATTCAGTACTTC. Translated: CASSLDGRDTNIQYF.

The gene calls are TRBV6-5 and TRBJ2-7; D not resolved. The CDR3 length is 14 residues. V lost 4 bases to trimming and J lost 3 bases, with 13 bases between them. The germline CDR1 and CDR2 sequences are MNHEY and SVGAGI. In DNA form, the CDR3 reads TGTGCCAGCAGTTCTCCGCTAGATAACTACGAGCAGTACTTC. Translated: CASSSPLDNYEQYF.

This chain uses TRBV5-4 with TRBJ2-3; TRBD2 matches 8 bases. The CDR3 contains 15 residues. Germline CDR1 SGHNT, CDR2 YYREEE (reference sequence). The trim removed 1 base at V and 4 bases at J, leaving 5 bases unmatched. CDR3 in amino acids: CASSLRLAGSDTQYF. The CDR3 DNA follows: TGTGCCAGCAGCTTGAGGTTAGCGGGGTCAGATACGCAGTATTTT.

The V and J genes are TRBV11-2 and TRBJ2-7, with D unresolved. Trimming removed 5 bases from V and 6 bases from J, with 14 bases in between. The germline gives CDR1 SGHAT, CDR2 FQNNGV. This CDR3 region has 13 residues. CDR3 loop: CASSHPPRLEQYF. In DNA form, the CDR3 reads TGTGCCAGCAGCCACCCCCCTAGGCTCGAGCAGTACTTC.

The DNA for the CDR3 is TGTGCCAGCAGCGGAGGGGAGGGCTCACCCCTCCACTTT. Translating it yields CASSGGEGSPLHF. V usage is TRBV13 and J usage is TRBJ1-6; D is possibly TRBD1 (5 bases). The CDR3 is made up of 13 amino acids. The V and J ends lost 5 bases and 10 bases respectively, with 12 bases between them. Germline CDR1 and CDR2: PRHDT and FYEKMQ (reference sequence). The complete variable domain, with remaining parts taken from reference TRBV13 and TRBJ1-6, reads AAGVIQSPRHLIKEKRETATLKCYPIPRHDTVYWYQQGPGQDPQFLISFYEKMQSDKGSIPDRFSAQQFSDYHSELNMSSLELGDSALYFCASSGGEGSPLHFGNGTRLTVT.

This sequence joins TRBV6-1 and TRBJ2-2, with a weak D call TRBD1 (5 bases). Trimming stripped 2 bases from V and 7 bases from J, with 14 bases between. Germline CDR1 reads MNHNS; CDR2 reads SASEGT. The CDR3 is 15 amino acids. The chain's CDR3 is CASSELGRRNGELFF. CDR3 in DNA: TGTGCCAGCAGTGAACTGGGGCGCAGGAACGGGGAGCTGTTTTTT.

The chain employs TRBV19 and TRBJ1-1; 7 bases map to TRBD1. The trim removed 4 bases at V and 1 base at J, leaving 6 bases unmatched. Looked up from germline, CDR1 is LNHDA and CDR2 is SQIVND (reference sequence). The CDR3 length is 15 residues. CDR3 loop: CASSRGQYPNTEAFF. The CDR3 nucleotides read TGTGCCAGTAGTAGGGGACAGTACCCGAACACTGAAGCTTTCTTT.

This clone was counted a single time. J is TRBJ1-4 and V is TRBV3-1 (or the pseudogene TRBV3-2), with 8 bases fitting TRBD1. The CDR3 runs to 21 residues. Germline CDR1 and CDR2: LGHDT and YNNKEL (reference sequence). The J segment lost 6 bases and the V segment lost 4 bases, leaving 25 bases of the junction unmatched. The CDR3 spells CASSPSLGQGKTWGEDEKLFF. As DNA, the CDR3 is TGTGCCAGCAGCCCCTCCCTTGGACAGGGAAAAACTTGGGGGGAGGATGAAAAACTGTTTTTT.

There are a few counts of this clone. The rearrangement uses TRBV10-3 and TRBJ2-3; the match to TRBD2 covers 8 bases. Trimming at V came to 4 bases and at J to 5 bases, leaving 11 bases not matched to a gene. The CDR3 runs 16 residues. From germline, CDR1 is ENHRY and CDR2 SYGVKD. CDR3 in amino acids: CAISAAGTSFGDTQYF. DNA for the CDR3: TGTGCCATCAGTGCCGCCGGGACTAGTTTTGGAGATACGCAGTATTTT.

The V and J genes are TRBV11-2 and TRBJ1-6; D is perhaps TRBD1 (6 bases). The germline V gene encodes CDR1 SGHAT and CDR2 FQNNGV. The CDR3 extends over 14 amino acids. V was shortened by 4 bases and J by 10 bases, with 14 bases between the two germline ends. The CDR3 DNA reads as TGTGCCAGCAGCTCCCGAGCGGGGGGCTCACCCCTCCACTTT. Its protein product is CASSSRAGGSPLHF.

The V and J genes are TRBV10-3 and TRBJ2-3, with D hard to call. CDR3 length equals 11 residues. Germline V CDR1 and CDR2: ENHRY, SYGVKD. V was shortened by 10 bases and J by 3 bases, with 8 bases between the two germline ends. The CDR3 DNA follows: TGTGCCACCCTTGTTACAGATACGCAGTATTTT. Translated: CATLVTDTQYF.

This clone was seen only once. The chain uses TRBV9 and TRBJ2-5; TRBD1 might be the D (6 bases). The CDR3 runs 15 residues. The V gene's germline CDR1 is SGDLS and CDR2 YYNGEE. Trimming removed 0 bases from V and 0 bases from J, with 9 bases in between. This chain's CDR3 is CASSVEWTDQETQYF. CDR3 DNA sequence: TGTGCCAGCAGCGTAGAGTGGACAGACCAAGAGACCCAGTACTTC.

This clone was observed a handful of times. CDR3 sequence: CSVSQGASTEAFF. The DNA for the CDR3 is TGCAGCGTTTCCCAGGGGGCCAGCACTGAAGCTTTCTTT. V is TRBV29-1 and J is TRBJ1-1, with TRBD1 identical over 8 bases. The trim removed 5 bases at V and 4 bases at J, leaving 6 bases unmatched. Germline V gene sequence: CDR1 SQVTM, CDR2 ANQGSEA. The CDR3 loop spans 13 amino acids.

This clone was seen a single time. This chain uses TRBV2 with TRBJ1-2, with 11 bases aligning to TRBD1. The V gene's germline CDR1 is SNHLY and CDR2 FYNNEI. V gave up 6 bases and J gave up 4 bases; unmatched junction bases: 7. This CDR3 has 15 residues. The CDR3 sequence is CASREWTGGSYGYTF. In DNA form, the CDR3 reads TGTGCCAGCAGAGAATGGACAGGGGGCTCCTATGGCTACACCTTC.

Concerning this clone itself: The sample carries other DNA sequences with the same CDR3. This chain links TRBV5-1 with TRBJ1-3; 10 positions match TRBD1. The CDR3 runs 14 residues. The V gene end was trimmed by 4 bases and the J gene end by 7 bases; junction bases not matched to a gene: 5. Per the germline V gene, CDR1 is SGHRS and CDR2 is YFSETQ. The CDR3 sequence: CASSLRGQGNTIYF. In DNA form, the CDR3 reads TGCGCCAGCAGCCTACGGGGACAGGGGAACACCATATATTTT.

The rearrangement joins TRBV5-1 to TRBJ1-2; 7 bases agree with TRBD1. CDR1 and CDR2 (germline): SGHRS, YFSETQ. The CDR3 has 14 amino acids. The V and J ends lost 4 bases and 2 bases, in that order; junction bases with no gene match: 5. CDR3 sequence: CASSQQTGNYGYTF. In DNA form, the CDR3 reads TGCGCCAGCAGCCAACAGACAGGGAACTATGGCTACACCTTC.